The 8 T cell receptor beta chains reported below all come from one sample, sequenced in a study of blood T cells in healthy people across ages. The second PCR ran roughly 6 to 11 cycles with a sample-barcoded 5' primer and J-beta primers. TCRdb ran MiXCR on the 5' RACE reads and lists one entry per CDR3 protein. The repertoire includes 850,000 to 950,000 distinct CDR3 sequences, 25% to 30% of them detected once, and about 18% sits in the top ten. What was sequenced was blood. The receptors stem from an elderly woman in good health.

The chain employs TRBV5-1 and TRBJ2-3; possibly TRBD2 for D (5 bases). The CDR3 totals 15 residues. Germline V gene data show CDR1 as SGHRS and CDR2 as YFSETQ. V lost 0 bases to trimming and J lost 6 bases, with 14 bases between them. CDR3 loop: CASSLEGTRSDTQYF. The DNA for the CDR3 is TGCGCCAGCAGCTTGGAAGGAACTAGATCCGATACGCAGTATTTT.

This clonotype was picked up many times. The V call is TRBV7-2, the J call TRBJ2-1; D is tentatively TRBD1 or TRBD2 (5 bases each). V lost 5 bases and J lost 1, with 12 bases in between. Germline assignment: CDR1 SGHTA and CDR2 FQGNSA. CDR3 length: 15 residues. The CDR3 spells CASSGGKGSYNEQFF. CDR3 nucleotide sequence: TGTGCCAGCAGCGGGGGAAAGGGTTCCTACAATGAGCAGTTCTTC.

This clonotype was observed many times. V gene TRBV11-2 combines with J gene TRBJ2-7; weak D call: TRBD2 (6 bases). The germline V gene has CDR1 SGHAT and CDR2 FQNNGV. V was trimmed by 4 bases and J by 0 bases, leaving 10 bases between them. The CDR3 has 14 amino acids. The CDR3 spells CASSYGGASYEQYF. In nucleotides, the CDR3 is TGTGCCAGCAGCTATGGAGGGGCCTCCTACGAGCAGTACTTC.

This clonotype was observed a single time. V is TRBV10-3 and J is TRBJ2-7; 7 bases agree with TRBD2. Germline CDR1 and CDR2: ENHRY and SYGVKD. CDR3 length: 15 amino acids. Trimming removed 11 bases from V and 2 bases from J; junction bases left unmatched: 15. The CDR3 is CASMTSRLATYEQYF. The CDR3 coding sequence is TGTGCCTCAATGACGTCTAGACTAGCCACCTACGAGCAGTACTTC.

There are many counts of this clonotype. This chain joins TRBV6-1 and TRBJ1-1; no firm D call. The CDR3 is made up of 13 amino acids. The V end lost 4 bases, the J end lost 7 bases, and 13 bases lay between the germline ends. Germline assignment: CDR1 MNHNS and CDR2 SASEGT. In DNA, the CDR3 is TGTGCCAGCAGTGTGAACGGAGTACTTGAAGCTTTCTTT. Its protein is CASSVNGVLEAFF.

This clonotype has only a few counts. This rearrangement joins TRBV20-1 to TRBJ1-1, with D maybe TRBD1 (5 bases). Germline-derived CDR1 and CDR2 are DFQATT and SNEGSKA (reference sequence). Deletions cut 6 bases from V and 5 bases from J, with 22 bases between. The CDR3 is 15 residues long. The CDR3 coding sequence is TGCAGTGCGCCGGGGCGGTACGGTTCGATGACTGAAGCTTTCTTT. Protein sequence: CSAPGRYGSMTEAFF.

The J gene is TRBJ2-1, the V gene TRBV13; D is ambiguous. CDR1 and CDR2 from the germline V gene are PRHDT and FYEKMQ (reference sequence). V was shortened by 5 bases and J by 3 bases, with 8 bases between the two germline ends. The CDR3 contains 13 residues. The CDR3 DNA sequence: TGTGCCAGCAGCCCCACCAACTACAATGAGCAGTTCTTC. This codes for CASSPTNYNEQFF.

The rearrangement links TRBV10-2 to TRBJ2-2; 10 nucleotides match TRBD2. The germline V gene encodes CDR1 WSHSY and CDR2 SAAADI. The length of the CDR3 is 16 residues. V lost 6 bases and J lost 2; bases outside the gene matches: 6. CDR3 region: CASRLAGGPNTGELFF. CDR3 sequence (DNA): TGCGCCAGCAGATTAGCGGGGGGCCCCAACACCGGGGAGCTGTTTTTT.